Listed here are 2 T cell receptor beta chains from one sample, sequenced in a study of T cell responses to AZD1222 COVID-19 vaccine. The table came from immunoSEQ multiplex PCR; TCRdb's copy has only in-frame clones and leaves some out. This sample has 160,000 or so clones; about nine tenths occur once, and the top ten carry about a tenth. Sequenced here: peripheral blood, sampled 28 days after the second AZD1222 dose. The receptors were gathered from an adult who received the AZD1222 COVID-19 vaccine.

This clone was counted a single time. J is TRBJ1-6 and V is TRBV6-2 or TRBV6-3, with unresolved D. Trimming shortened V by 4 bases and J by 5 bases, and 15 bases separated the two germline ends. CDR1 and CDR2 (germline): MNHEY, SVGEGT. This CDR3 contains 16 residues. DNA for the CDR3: TGTGCCAGCAGTTTAAGAGACATCACGGATAATTCACCCCTCCACTTT. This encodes CASSLRDITDNSPLHF.

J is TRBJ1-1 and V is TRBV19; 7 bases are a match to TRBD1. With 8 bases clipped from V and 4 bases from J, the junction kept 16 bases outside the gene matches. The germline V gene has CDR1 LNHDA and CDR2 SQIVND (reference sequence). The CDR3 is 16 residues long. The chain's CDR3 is CASGTSQGVSSTEAFF. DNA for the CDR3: TGTGCCAGTGGCACAAGTCAGGGGGTTAGTAGCACTGAAGCTTTCTTT. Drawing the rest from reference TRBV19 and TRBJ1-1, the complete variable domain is DGGITQSPKYLFRKEGQNVTLSCEQNLNHDAMYWYRQDPGQGLRLIYYSQIVNDFQKGDIAEGYSVSREKKESFPLTVTSAQKNPTAFYLCASGTSQGVSSTEAFFGQGTRLTVV.